The clone carrying this T cell receptor (beta chain) was counted between two and nine times. The data stem from a study of blood T cell repertoires in COVID-19. Study-level background: Whether acute or convalescent, the COVID-19 samples came from the United States, Italy and Spain. The cDNA or gDNA used as material had been derived from T cells, B-cell-depleted T cells, or PBMCs.

Seattle participants joined during active infection and were tracked over time. Under the authors' procedure: Amplification of reference gene primers provided the estimated nucleated cell counts. Generated by immunoSEQ multiplex PCR, the TCRdb table keeps only in-frame clones and is missing some. The D gene and trimming were derived from the DNA, and the V and J assignments and clone size from that table. The sample contains 150,000 to 200,000 clones, roughly 77% of which appear only once. The CDR3 totals 13 residues. Germline V gives CDR1 SGHTA, CDR2 FQGNSA. J lost 9 bases, V lost 3 bases, and 7 bases had no gene match.

Sequencing was performed on peripheral blood. This receptor was identified in a woman of 80 years or more with COVID-19, enrolled during active disease. The rearrangement uses TRBV7-2 and TRBJ2-7; 8 bases align to TRBD1. The CDR3 DNA is TGTGCCAGCAGCTTTGCAGGGACAGGCTGGCAGTACTTC. Encoded protein: CASSFAGTGWQYF.